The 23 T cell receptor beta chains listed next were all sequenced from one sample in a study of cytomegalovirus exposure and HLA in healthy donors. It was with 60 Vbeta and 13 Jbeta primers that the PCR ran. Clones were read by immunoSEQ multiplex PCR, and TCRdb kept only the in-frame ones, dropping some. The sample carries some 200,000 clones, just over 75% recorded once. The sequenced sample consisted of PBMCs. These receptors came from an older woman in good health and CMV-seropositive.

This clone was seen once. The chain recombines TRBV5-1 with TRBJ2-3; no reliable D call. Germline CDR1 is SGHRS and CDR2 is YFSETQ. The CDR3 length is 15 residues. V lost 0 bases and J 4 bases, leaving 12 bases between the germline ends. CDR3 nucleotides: TGCGCCAGCAGCTTGGGCCTACCCTCCGCAGATACGCAGTATTTT. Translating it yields CASSLGLPSADTQYF.

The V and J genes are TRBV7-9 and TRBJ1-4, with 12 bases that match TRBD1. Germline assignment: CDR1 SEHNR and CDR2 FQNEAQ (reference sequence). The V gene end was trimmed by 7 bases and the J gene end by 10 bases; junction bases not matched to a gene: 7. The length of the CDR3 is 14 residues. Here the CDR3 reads CASTPGTGGGKLFF. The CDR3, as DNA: TGTGCCAGCACGCCCGGGACAGGGGGCGGAAAACTGTTTTTT. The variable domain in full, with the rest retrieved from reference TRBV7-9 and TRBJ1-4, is DTGVSQNPRHKITKRGQNVTFRCDPISEHNRLYWYRQTLGQGPEFLTYFQNEAQLEKSRLLSDRFSAERPKGSFSTLEIQRTEQGDSAMYLCASTPGTGGGKLFFGSGTQLSVL.

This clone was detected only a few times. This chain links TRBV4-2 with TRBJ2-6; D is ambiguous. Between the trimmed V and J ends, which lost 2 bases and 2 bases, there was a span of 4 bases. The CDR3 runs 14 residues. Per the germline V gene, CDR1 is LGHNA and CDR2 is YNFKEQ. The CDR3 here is CASSQYTGANVLTF. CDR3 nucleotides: TGTGCCAGCAGCCAATATACTGGGGCCAACGTCCTGACTTTC.

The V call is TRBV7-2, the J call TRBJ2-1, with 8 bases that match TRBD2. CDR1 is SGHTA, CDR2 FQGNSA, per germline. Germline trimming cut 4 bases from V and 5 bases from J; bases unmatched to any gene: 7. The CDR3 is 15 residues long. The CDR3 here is CASSSGGGPHNEQFF. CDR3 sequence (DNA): TGTGCCAGCAGCTCCGGCGGGGGGCCCCACAATGAGCAGTTCTTC.

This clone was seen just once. The CDR3 region is CASSLPGQGGSDTQYF. As DNA, the CDR3 is TGTGCCAGCAGCTTACCCGGACAGGGAGGTTCAGATACGCAGTATTTT. This chain joins TRBV7-9 and TRBJ2-3; 8 bases match TRBD1. CDR1 SEHNR and CDR2 FQNEAQ come from the germline V gene (reference sequence). CDR3 length: 16 amino acids. The ends lost 2 bases at V and 4 bases at J; junction bases unmatched: 8.

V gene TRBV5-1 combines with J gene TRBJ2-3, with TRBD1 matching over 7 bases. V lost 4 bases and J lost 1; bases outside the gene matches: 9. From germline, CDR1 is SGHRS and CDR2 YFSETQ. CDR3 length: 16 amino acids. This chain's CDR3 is CASSPMQGVGTDTQYF. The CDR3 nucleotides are TGCGCCAGCAGCCCCATGCAGGGGGTGGGCACAGATACGCAGTATTTT.

The CDR3 is CASSVRGGGEKLFF. Here the CDR3 DNA reads TGTGCCAGCAGTGTGCGCGGAGGTGGGGAAAAACTGTTTTTT. V is TRBV2 and J is TRBJ1-4; D remains unclear. The V gene's germline CDR1 is SNHLY and CDR2 FYNNEI. This CDR3 has 14 residues. The germline V and J ends were trimmed by 4 bases and 8 bases, with 14 bases remaining between them.

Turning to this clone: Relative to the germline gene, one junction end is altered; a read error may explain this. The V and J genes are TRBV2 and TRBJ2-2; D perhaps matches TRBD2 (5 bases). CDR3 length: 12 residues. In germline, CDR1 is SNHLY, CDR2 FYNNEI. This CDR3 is CASSDKYRGAVF. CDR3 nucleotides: TGTGCCAGCAGTGACAAGTACCGGGGAGCTGTTTTT.

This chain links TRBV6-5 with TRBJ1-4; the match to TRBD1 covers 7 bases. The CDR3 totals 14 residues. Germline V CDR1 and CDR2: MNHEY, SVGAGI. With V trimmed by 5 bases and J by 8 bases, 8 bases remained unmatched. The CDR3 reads CASSADRVREKLFF. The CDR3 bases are TGTGCCAGCAGTGCCGACAGGGTGAGGGAAAAACTGTTTTTT.

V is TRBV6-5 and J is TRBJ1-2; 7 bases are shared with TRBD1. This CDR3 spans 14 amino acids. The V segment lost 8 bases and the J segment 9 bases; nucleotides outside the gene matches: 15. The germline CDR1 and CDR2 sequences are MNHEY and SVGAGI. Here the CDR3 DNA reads TGTGCCAGCCGTAAGGTGGCAGGGGGAAGTAGCTACACCTTC. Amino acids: CASRKVAGGSSYTF.

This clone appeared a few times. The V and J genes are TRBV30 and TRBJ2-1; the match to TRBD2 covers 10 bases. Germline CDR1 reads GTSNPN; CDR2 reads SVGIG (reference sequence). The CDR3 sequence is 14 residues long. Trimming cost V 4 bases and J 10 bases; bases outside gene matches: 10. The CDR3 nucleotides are TGTGCCTGGATAGTCGGGACTAGCGCGGGAGAGCAGTTCTTC. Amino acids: CAWIVGTSAGEQFF.

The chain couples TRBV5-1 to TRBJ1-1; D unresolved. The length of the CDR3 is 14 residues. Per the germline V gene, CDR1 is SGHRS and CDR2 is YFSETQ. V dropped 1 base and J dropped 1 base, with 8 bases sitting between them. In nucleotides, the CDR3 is TGCGCCAGCAGCTTGAGCACTACGAACACTGAAGCTTTCTTT. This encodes CASSLSTTNTEAFF.

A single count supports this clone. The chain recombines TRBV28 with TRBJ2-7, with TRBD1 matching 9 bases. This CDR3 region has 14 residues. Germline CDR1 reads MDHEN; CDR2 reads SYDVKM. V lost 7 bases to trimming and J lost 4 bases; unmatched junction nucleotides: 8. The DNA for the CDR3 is TGTGCCAGCACTTCCGGGACAGGGCTTTACGAGCAGTACTTC. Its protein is CASTSGTGLYEQYF.

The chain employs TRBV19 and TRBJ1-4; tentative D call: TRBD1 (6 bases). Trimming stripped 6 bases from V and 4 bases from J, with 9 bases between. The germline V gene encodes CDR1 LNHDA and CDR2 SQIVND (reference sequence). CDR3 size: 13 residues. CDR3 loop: CASRDRNNEKLFF. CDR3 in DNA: TGTGCCAGTAGAGACAGGAATAATGAAAAACTGTTTTTT.

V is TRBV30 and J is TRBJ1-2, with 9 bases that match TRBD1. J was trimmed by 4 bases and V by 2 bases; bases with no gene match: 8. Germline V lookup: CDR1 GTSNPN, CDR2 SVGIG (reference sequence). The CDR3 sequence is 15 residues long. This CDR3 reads CAWSRTSTGGYGYTF. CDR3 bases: TGTGCCTGGAGTCGCACATCGACAGGGGGCTATGGCTACACCTTC.

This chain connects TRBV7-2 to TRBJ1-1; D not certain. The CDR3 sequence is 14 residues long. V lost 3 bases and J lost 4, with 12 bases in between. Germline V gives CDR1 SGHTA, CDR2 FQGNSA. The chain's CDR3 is CASSFYQRGTEAFF. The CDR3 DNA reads TGTGCCAGCAGCTTCTACCAGCGGGGCACTGAAGCTTTCTTT. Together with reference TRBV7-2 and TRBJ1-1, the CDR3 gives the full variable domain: GAGVSQSPSNKVTEKGKDVELRCDPISGHTALYWYRQSLGQGLEFLIYFQGNSAPDKSGLPSDRFSAERTGGSVSTLTIQRTQQEDSAVYLCASSFYQRGTEAFFGQGTRLTVV.

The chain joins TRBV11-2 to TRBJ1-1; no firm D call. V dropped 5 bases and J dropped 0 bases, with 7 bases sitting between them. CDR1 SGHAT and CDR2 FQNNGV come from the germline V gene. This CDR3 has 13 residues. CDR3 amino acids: CASSSELNTEAFF. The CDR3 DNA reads TGTGCCAGCAGCAGCGAACTGAACACTGAAGCTTTCTTT.

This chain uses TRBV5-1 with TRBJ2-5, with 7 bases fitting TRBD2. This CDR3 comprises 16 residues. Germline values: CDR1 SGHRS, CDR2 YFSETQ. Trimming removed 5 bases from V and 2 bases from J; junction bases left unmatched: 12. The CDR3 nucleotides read TGCGCCAGCAGTCCCAGGGCTAGCGGACCACAAGAGACCCAGTACTTC. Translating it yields CASSPRASGPQETQYF.

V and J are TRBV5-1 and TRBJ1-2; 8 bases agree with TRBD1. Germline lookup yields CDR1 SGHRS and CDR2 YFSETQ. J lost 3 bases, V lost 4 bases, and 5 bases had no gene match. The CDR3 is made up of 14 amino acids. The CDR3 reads CASSPGTGDYGYTF. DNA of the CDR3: TGCGCCAGCAGCCCGGGGACAGGCGACTATGGCTACACCTTC.

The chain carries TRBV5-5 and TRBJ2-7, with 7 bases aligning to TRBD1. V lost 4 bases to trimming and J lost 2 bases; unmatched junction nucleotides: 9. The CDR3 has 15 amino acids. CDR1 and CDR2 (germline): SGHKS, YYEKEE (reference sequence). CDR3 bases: TGTGCCAGCAGCGTGCTGACAGGGAATCCCTACGAGCAGTACTTC. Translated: CASSVLTGNPYEQYF. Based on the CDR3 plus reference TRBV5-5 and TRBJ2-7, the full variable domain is DAGVTQSPTHLIKTRGQQVTLRCSPISGHKSVSWYQQVLGQGPQFIFQYYEKEERGRGNFPDRFSARQFPNYSSELNVNALLLGDSALYLCASSVLTGNPYEQYFGPGTRLTVT.

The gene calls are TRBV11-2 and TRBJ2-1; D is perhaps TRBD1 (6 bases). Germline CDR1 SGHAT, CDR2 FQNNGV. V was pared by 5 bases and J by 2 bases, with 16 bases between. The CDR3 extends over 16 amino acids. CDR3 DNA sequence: TGTGCCAGCAGCCCCCCCTCGGACAGAGCCTACAATGAGCAGTTCTTC. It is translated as CASSPPSDRAYNEQFF.

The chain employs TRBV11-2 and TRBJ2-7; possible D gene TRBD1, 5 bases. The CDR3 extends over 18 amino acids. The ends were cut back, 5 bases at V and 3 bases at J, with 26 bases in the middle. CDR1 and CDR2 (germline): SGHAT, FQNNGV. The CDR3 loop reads CASSPRQFVRTIGYEQYF. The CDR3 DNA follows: TGTGCCAGCAGCCCCCGGCAGTTCGTTCGGACAATAGGCTACGAGCAGTACTTC.

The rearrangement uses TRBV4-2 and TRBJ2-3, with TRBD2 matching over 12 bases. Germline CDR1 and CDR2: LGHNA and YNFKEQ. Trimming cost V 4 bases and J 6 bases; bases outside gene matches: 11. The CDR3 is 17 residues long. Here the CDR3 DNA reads TGTGCCAGCAGCCCTAGCGGGGGGGCTTGGGGTGGGGATACGCAGTATTTT. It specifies CASSPSGGAWGGDTQYF.